This TCR beta chain was documented in a study of cytomegalovirus exposure and HLA in healthy donors. With 60 Vbeta and 13 Jbeta primers, the PCR was carried out. Clones were read by immunoSEQ multiplex PCR, and TCRdb kept only the in-frame ones, dropping some. The sample records 150,000 to 250,000 clones, 70% to 85% being singletons. This clone was counted once. Sequencing was carried out using PBMCs. This TCR derives from a boy between 2 and 10 years old in good health and CMV-seronegative.

The CDR3 DNA sequence: TGTGCCAGCAGTGAATACAGGGAACCAGATACGCAGTATTTT. It is translated as CASSEYREPDTQYF. The V and J genes are TRBV25-1 and TRBJ2-3; perhaps TRBD1 as D (5 bases). CDR3 length: 14 amino acids. Germline V lookup: CDR1 MGHDK, CDR2 SYGVNS. The V end was cut by 0 bases, the J end by 4 bases, with 8 bases between.